What follows describes a single T cell receptor beta chain. The data originate from a study of memory CD8 T cells in hepatitis C reinfection. The J segment lost 3 bases and the V segment lost 4 bases, leaving 7 bases of the junction unmatched. Germline lookup yields CDR1 SGHTA and CDR2 FQGTGA. The CDR3 has 15 residues. Sequencing used immunoSEQ multiplex PCR; TCRdb keeps in-frame clones, though not all of them. Here the sample spans about 6,200 clones, over 75% being singletons. Time point reported: pre-reinfection, 55 to 20 weeks before reinfection detection. The sorted cells went straight to TCR sequencing with no prior in vitro expansion.

This clonotype was sampled from a man aged 45-65 years with hepatitis C virus infection. The material sequenced was naive CD8+ T cells sorted from blood. The V gene is TRBV7-3, the J gene TRBJ2-7; 9 bases agree with TRBD1. DNA of the CDR3: TGTGCCAGCAGCTCGACAGGGGGTACCTTCTACGAGCAGTACTTC. It codes for CASSSTGGTFYEQYF. Full variable domain (rest looked up from reference TRBV7-3 and TRBJ2-7): GAGVSQTPSNKVTEKGKYVELRCDPISGHTALYWYRQSLGQGPEFLIYFQGTGAADDSGLPNDRFFAVRPEGSVSTLKIQRTERGDSAVYLCASSSTGGTFYEQYFGPGTRLTVT.